Following are 25 T cell receptor beta chains from one sample sequenced in a study of blood T cell repertoires in COVID-19. The table came from immunoSEQ multiplex PCR; TCRdb's copy has only in-frame clones and leaves some out. The data hold 380,000 or so clones, with roughly 90% observed a single time. The sequenced material came from PBMCs or T cells enriched from blood (not recorded which). The receptors derive from a woman in her 30s with acute COVID-19.

This clone has just one count. The rearrangement uses TRBV4-1 and TRBJ1-1; TRBD1 aligns across 9 bases. Germline loops: CDR1 MGHRA, CDR2 YSYEKL. This CDR3 region has 16 residues. Trimming at V came to 0 bases and at J to 5 bases, leaving 7 bases not matched to a gene. The CDR3 nucleotides read TGCGCCAGCAGCCAAGAGGGAGGACAGGGGAGGACTGAAGCTTTCTTT. Translation gives CASSQEGGQGRTEAFF.

This chain connects TRBV19 to TRBJ1-1; 8 bases align to TRBD1. The CDR3 consists of 14 residues. V was pared by 3 bases and J by 7 bases, with 7 bases of the junction left unmatched. CDR1 is LNHDA and CDR2 is SQIVND in the germline V gene (reference sequence). The CDR3 region has the DNA TGTGCCAGTAGTATTCCCGGGACAGGTATTGAAGCTTTCTTT. It encodes CASSIPGTGIEAFF. Filled out from reference TRBV19 and TRBJ1-1, the complete variable domain reads DGGITQSPKYLFRKEGQNVTLSCEQNLNHDAMYWYRQDPGQGLRLIYYSQIVNDFQKGDIAEGYSVSREKKESFPLTVTSAQKNPTAFYLCASSIPGTGIEAFFGQGTRLTVV.

The chain carries TRBV5-1 and TRBJ2-3; TRBD2 agrees at 11 bases. Germline-derived CDR1 and CDR2 are SGHRS and YFSETQ. This CDR3 has 16 residues. After removal of 0 bases from V and 6 bases from J, the junction contained 6 bases not matched to a gene. The CDR3 here is CASSLEGSGGADTQYF. The CDR3 nucleotides read TGCGCCAGCAGCTTGGAGGGTAGCGGGGGGGCTGATACGCAGTATTTT.

V is TRBV9 and J is TRBJ2-2, with unresolved D. Trimming took off 1 base at V and 8 bases at J, with 12 bases between the two ends. Germline V gene data show CDR1 as SGDLS and CDR2 as YYNGEE. The CDR3 covers 14 residues. The CDR3 loop is CASSVNPWAGELFF. DNA of the CDR3: TGTGCCAGCAGCGTAAACCCATGGGCGGGGGAGCTGTTTTTT.

This clone showed up just once. This chain joins TRBV9 and TRBJ2-7; 12 bases are a match to TRBD2. CDR3 length: 15 amino acids. Trimming took 4 bases from V and 2 from J; bases not matched to a gene: 4. CDR1 and CDR2 (germline): SGDLS, YYNGEE. The DNA of the CDR3 is TGTGCCAGCAGCCCCCGGACTAGCGGGGCCTACGAGCAGTACTTC. Amino acids: CASSPRTSGAYEQYF. Drawing the rest from reference TRBV9 and TRBJ2-7, the complete variable domain is DSGVTQTPKHLITATGQRVTLRCSPRSGDLSVYWYQQSLDQGLQFLIQYYNGEERAKGNILERFSAQQFPDLHSELNLSSLELGDSALYFCASSPRTSGAYEQYFGPGTRLTVT.

The chain combines TRBV10-3 with TRBJ1-5; unclear D gene. The CDR3 sequence is 15 residues long. Germline V gene lookup returns CDR1 ENHRY and CDR2 SYGVKD. V was trimmed by 0 bases and J by 1 base, leaving 7 bases between them. The CDR3: CAISESRKSNQPQHF. The CDR3 nucleotides read TGTGCCATCAGTGAGTCCAGGAAAAGCAATCAGCCCCAGCATTTT.

The rearrangement joins TRBV6-5 to TRBJ2-7, with 10 positions matching TRBD1. CDR3 length: 15 residues. Germline trimming cut 0 bases from V and 6 bases from J; bases unmatched to any gene: 5. The germline CDR1 and CDR2 sequences are MNHEY and SVGAGI. CDR3 protein: CASSYSWTGGSEQYF. The DNA for the CDR3 is TGTGCCAGCAGTTACTCGTGGACAGGGGGGAGCGAGCAGTACTTC.

The chain has TRBV7-9 and TRBJ1-6; D is unresolved. V lost 4 bases, J lost 9 bases, and 7 bases lay in between. The CDR3 is 12 residues long. Germline V gene lookup returns CDR1 SEHNR and CDR2 FQNEAQ (reference sequence). The DNA of the CDR3 is TGTGCCAGCAGCTCGTCCGGTTCACCCCTCCACTTT. Translating gives CASSSSGSPLHF.

The CDR3: CASSEGAPGNTIYF. The CDR3 region has the DNA TGTGCCAGCAGTGAGGGAGCCCCTGGAAACACCATATATTTT. This rearrangement joins TRBV6-1 to TRBJ1-3; D unresolved. Per germline, CDR1 MNHNS and CDR2 SASEGT. This CDR3 comprises 14 residues. V shed 3 bases and J shed 2 bases, with 8 bases lying between them.

The chain couples TRBV30 to TRBJ1-3, with 11 bases identical to TRBD1. The germline CDR1 and CDR2 sequences are GTSNPN and SVGIG (reference sequence). Unmatched junction bases numbered 0, after V lost 3 bases and J lost 2 bases. This CDR3 contains 14 residues. The CDR3 here is CAWRDRGPGNTIYF. The CDR3 DNA follows: TGTGCCTGGAGGGACAGGGGGCCTGGAAACACCATATATTTT.

V and J are TRBV29-1 and TRBJ1-2; TRBD1 matches at 10 bases. The CDR3 consists of 14 residues. Germline-derived CDR1 and CDR2 are SQVTM and ANQGSEA. V shed 3 bases and J 2 bases; nucleotides not matched to a gene: 3. The chain's CDR3 is CSVDVTGGNYGYTF. CDR3 DNA sequence: TGCAGCGTTGATGTGACAGGGGGCAACTATGGCTACACCTTC. The full variable domain, with the rest looked up from reference TRBV29-1 and TRBJ1-2, is SAVISQKPSRDICQRGTSLTIQCQVDSQVTMMFWYRQQPGQSLTLIATANQGSEATYESGFVIDKFPISRPNLTFSTLTVSNMSPEDSSIYLCSVDVTGGNYGYTFGSGTRLTVV.

V is TRBV7-9 and J is TRBJ2-7, with 9 positions matching TRBD1. V lost 5 bases to trimming and J lost 6 bases; unmatched junction nucleotides: 17. Looked up from germline, CDR1 is SEHNR and CDR2 is FQNEAQ (reference sequence). The length of the CDR3 is 17 residues. CDR3 residues: CASSPFTSTGGSIEQYF. The CDR3 DNA reads as TGTGCCAGCAGCCCTTTTACCTCAACAGGGGGCTCTATCGAGCAGTACTTC. The full variable domain, rest sourced from reference TRBV7-9 and TRBJ2-7, is DTGVSQNPRHKITKRGQNVTFRCDPISEHNRLYWYRQTLGQGPEFLTYFQNEAQLEKSRLLSDRFSAERPKGSFSTLEIQRTEQGDSAMYLCASSPFTSTGGSIEQYFGPGTRLTVT.

On this clone: The sample has other DNA sequences that encode this CDR3 too. V and J are TRBV12-3 or TRBV12-4 and TRBJ1-1; no reliable D call. V was cut by 3 bases and J by 1 base, with 6 bases left in between. This CDR3 has 13 residues. The CDR3 bases are TGTGCCAGCAGTTTTTCAGGGAACACTGAAGCTTTCTTT. This translates into CASSFSGNTEAFF.

The chain is built from TRBV19 and TRBJ1-6; 10 positions match TRBD1. J lost 10 bases, V lost 8 bases, and 8 bases had no gene match. Germline V gene sequence: CDR1 LNHDA, CDR2 SQIVND (reference sequence). This CDR3 is 14 amino acids long. DNA for the CDR3: TGTGCCAGTGCTCACGGACAGGGGGGATCACCCCTCCACTTT. This sequence encodes CASAHGQGGSPLHF.

The chain employs TRBV7-2 and TRBJ2-7, with 11 bases identical to TRBD2. The CDR3 contains 15 residues. V shed 3 bases, J shed 4 bases, and the junction held 5 bases outside the gene matches. Germline V gene data show CDR1 as SGHTA and CDR2 as FQGNSA. The CDR3 bases are TGTGCCAGCAGCTTTAGCGGGGGGGGCGGGTACGAGCAGTACTTC. Its translation is CASSFSGGGGYEQYF.

With respect to this clone: The sample holds other DNA sequences that translate to the same CDR3. V is TRBV30 and J is TRBJ1-2; 7 nucleotides line up with TRBD1. This CDR3 has 12 amino acids. Germline V gene data show CDR1 as GTSNPN and CDR2 as SVGIG (reference sequence). The V gene end was trimmed by 5 bases and the J gene end by 2 bases; junction bases not matched to a gene: 2. CDR3 sequence (DNA): TGTGCCTGGGGACAGGCCAACTATGGCTACACCTTC. Amino acid sequence: CAWGQANYGYTF.

This chain joins TRBV6-5 and TRBJ1-1; 7 nucleotides match TRBD1. Germline V gene sequence: CDR1 MNHEY, CDR2 SVGAGI. J gave up 5 bases and V 8 bases, and 5 bases lay outside the gene matches. The CDR3 loop spans 12 amino acids. For the CDR3, the DNA is TGTGCCAGCGCCACAGGGGTAACTGAAGCTTTCTTT. Its translation: CASATGVTEAFF.

The chain couples TRBV9 to TRBJ2-1; D is possibly TRBD2 (5 bases). Trimming removed 0 bases from V and 0 bases from J, with 10 bases in between. Per the germline V gene, CDR1 is SGDLS and CDR2 is YYNGEE. This CDR3 has 16 residues. The DNA of the CDR3 is TGTGCCAGCAGCGTAGATCCGGGATTCTCCTACAATGAGCAGTTCTTC. Residues: CASSVDPGFSYNEQFF.

The rearrangement links TRBV4-1 to TRBJ1-4, with 9 positions matching TRBD1. This CDR3 contains 16 residues. The ends lost 4 bases at V and 4 bases at J; junction bases unmatched: 7. The germline V gene has CDR1 MGHRA and CDR2 YSYEKL. The CDR3 loop is CASSRGQGLINEKLFF. CDR3 sequence (DNA): TGCGCCAGCAGCCGAGGACAGGGGCTAATTAATGAAAAACTGTTTTTT.

This rearrangement joins TRBV28 to TRBJ2-1, with D perhaps matching TRBD1 (5 bases). The germline V gene has CDR1 MDHEN and CDR2 SYDVKM. CDR3 length: 18 amino acids. V dropped 3 bases and J dropped 0 bases, with 18 bases sitting between them. CDR3 in DNA: TGTGCCAGCAGTTTTGACAGCCTAGAGTTCAGCTCCTACAATGAGCAGTTCTTC. Encoded protein: CASSFDSLEFSSYNEQFF.

This clone was seen just once. The chain joins TRBV10-3 to TRBJ2-7; 8 bases match TRBD2. CDR3 length: 16 amino acids. V lost 11 bases and J lost 2; bases outside the gene matches: 17. Germline V gene lookup returns CDR1 ENHRY and CDR2 SYGVKD. In nucleotides, the CDR3 is TGTGCCTCCGCGGGGGGTAAGAATCAGGGAACCTACGAGCAGTACTTC. Protein product: CASAGGKNQGTYEQYF.

The V gene is TRBV9, the J gene TRBJ2-3; TRBD2 matches 12 bases. V lost 2 bases, J lost 2 bases, and 3 bases stayed unmatched. In germline, CDR1 is SGDLS, CDR2 YYNGEE. The CDR3 consists of 16 residues. The CDR3 coding sequence is TGTGCCAGCAGCGTGACTAGCGGGGGAACCACAGATACGCAGTATTTT. Its protein product is CASSVTSGGTTDTQYF.

The chain joins TRBV19 to TRBJ1-4, with TRBD1 matching 11 bases. Germline lookup yields CDR1 LNHDA and CDR2 SQIVND (reference sequence). The V and J ends lost 4 bases and 7 bases, in that order; junction bases with no gene match: 5. The CDR3 has 15 residues. The CDR3 coding sequence is TGTGCCAGTAGTACCTCGGGACAGGGGGTTGAAAAACTGTTTTTT. The encoded protein is CASSTSGQGVEKLFF.

This clone came up once. V and J are TRBV18 and TRBJ2-1; D not certain. CDR1 is KGHSH, CDR2 LQKENI, per germline. CDR3 size: 14 residues. Trimming left V 0 bases short and J 4 bases short, with 7 bases between. CDR3 residues: CASSPPGQYNEQFF. CDR3 nucleotide sequence: TGTGCCAGCTCACCACCTGGGCAGTACAATGAGCAGTTCTTC.

V and J are TRBV2 and TRBJ1-1, with TRBD1 matching over 9 bases. V lost 9 bases, J lost 1 base, and 3 bases stayed unmatched. Germline V lookup: CDR1 SNHLY, CDR2 FYNNEI. This CDR3 is 13 amino acids long. This CDR3 is CARQGQGNTEAFF. The CDR3 DNA sequence: TGTGCCAGGCAGGGACAGGGGAACACTGAAGCTTTCTTT.